This is a list of T cell receptor beta chains from one sample in a study of cytomegalovirus exposure and HLA in healthy donors. The method was immunoSEQ multiplex PCR; TCRdb's version includes in-frame clones alone and lacks a portion of them. The table shows 110,000 to 150,000 clones, with roughly three quarters occurring only once. Sequencing input: PBMCs. These receptors all come from a woman between 50 and 59 years old in good health and CMV-seronegative. CDR3s include the opening cysteine and the closing phenylalanine or tryptophan. D genes are given only for firm matches. Not every row has a clone size; where given, it reads once, few, many or a size class.

- | TRBJ2-1 | TRBD2 | TRBV12-5 | TGTGCTAGTGGTGAATCAGGCGGGGGGGCCTACCCCAATGAGCAGTTCTTC | CASGESGGGAYPNEQFF
- | TRBJ2-1 | TRBD2 | TRBV30 | TGTGCCTGGACCGGGACTAGCTCCTACAATGAGCAGTTCTTC | CAWTGTSSYNEQFF
- | TRBJ2-5 | - | TRBV5-4 | TGTGCCAGCAGCTTGGTTGGAGGGGCCGAGACCCAGTACTTC | CASSLVGGAETQYF
- | TRBJ1-2 | TRBD1 | TRBV4-1 | TGCGCCAGCAGTCGGGACAGGGGGAATGGCTACACCTTC | CASSRDRGNGYTF
- | TRBJ1-3 | - | TRBV21-1 | TGTGCCAGCAGCGCATACAGGGGGCATGGAAACACCATATATTTT | CASSAYRGHGNTIYF
- | TRBJ2-7 | TRBD1 | TRBV5-6 | TGTGCCAGCATCAAGGGACAGTTCCTTTCCTACGAGCAGTACTTC | CASIKGQFLSYEQYF
- | TRBJ2-5 | TRBD2 | TRBV7-2 | TGTGCCAGCAGCCGTAGCGCTAGCGGCTTGACCCAGTACTTC | CASSRSASGLTQYF
- | TRBJ2-3 | - | TRBV6-5 | TGTGCCAGCATAAGCACAGATACGCAGTATTTT | CASISTDTQYF
- | TRBJ2-7 | - | TRBV18 | TGTGCCAGCTCACCACAGGGCCCTCCGGGGGAGCAGTACTTC | CASSPQGPPGEQYF
once | TRBJ1-2 | TRBD1 | TRBV9 | TGTGCCAGCAGCGCAACCGGGACAGCCTTAGATGGCTACACCTTC | CASSATGTALDGYTF
- | TRBJ1-6 | - | TRBV27 | TGTGCCAGTGGGCGGGGGGAACCTTCACCCCTCCACTTT | CASGRGEPSPLHF
- | TRBJ1-1 | - | TRBV2 | TGTGCCACCCAAGGAGGTTCTGAAGCTTTCTTT | CATQGGSEAFF
- | TRBJ2-5 | - | TRBV7-9 | TGTGCCAGCAGCCCCCGGGCAGGGATGGAGACCCAGTACTTC | CASSPRAGMETQYF
few | TRBJ1-6 | - | TRBV6-5 | TGTGCCAGCAGTTTGGGAGGTATCAATTCACCCCTCCACTTT | CASSLGGINSPLHF
- | TRBJ1-1 | - | TRBV5-4 | TGTGCCAGCAGCCCTCCAGGACAGATGAACACTGAAGCTTTCTTT | CASSPPGQMNTEAFF
- | TRBJ1-2 | - | TRBV4-3 | TGCGCCAGCAGCCACGAGACAGGACTTTACTATGGCTACACCTTC | CASSHETGLYYGYTF
- | TRBJ2-3 | TRBD2 | TRBV7-2 | TGTGCCAGCAGCTTACTATCTAGCGGGGGAGCTGACACAGATACGCAGTATTTT | CASSLLSSGGADTDTQYF
- | TRBJ2-7 | - | TRBV15 | TGTGCCACCAGCAGAGATAAAGGCGCGGGCGGGTACGAGCAGTACTTC | CATSRDKGAGGYEQYF
- | TRBJ2-2 | TRBD2 | TRBV27 | TGTGCCAGCAGGGGGGCCGGGACTAGCGGCACCGGGGAGCTGTTTTTT | CASRGAGTSGTGELFF
- | TRBJ2-3 | TRBD2 | TRBV28 | TGTGCCAGCAGTCAGTGGGGGACTAGCGGGGGCACAGATACGCAGTATTTT | CASSQWGTSGGTDTQYF
- | TRBJ2-1 | TRBD1 | TRBV7-2 | TGTGCCAGCAGCTTACCGGCAGGGGGATTTGAGCAGTTCTTC | CASSLPAGGFEQFF
- | TRBJ1-6 | - | TRBV19 | TGTGCCAGTAGTTCCTCCAGGGATACGGAATCACCCCTCCACTTT | CASSSSRDTESPLHF
- | TRBJ2-7 | - | TRBV28 | TGTGCCAGCACCGAGCACGGGTGGAGCTCCTACGAGCAGTACTTC | CASTEHGWSSYEQYF
few | TRBJ2-2 | TRBD1 | TRBV28 | TGTGCCAGCCAGTCAGGGGGCTCGAACACCGGGGAGCTGTTTTTT | CASQSGGSNTGELFF
- | TRBJ2-1 | TRBD1 | TRBV18 | TGTGCCAGCTCTCCCGGGACAGGGACCTACAATGAGCAGTTCTTC | CASSPGTGTYNEQFF
- | TRBJ1-3 | - | TRBV4-2 | TGTGCCAGCAGCCAAGACCCAGATGGTGGAAACACCATATATTTT | CASSQDPDGGNTIYF
once | TRBJ1-1 | - | TRBV2 | TGTGCCAGCGGACAGACGAACACTGAAGCTTTCTTT | CASGQTNTEAFF
few | TRBJ1-1 | TRBD1 | TRBV2 | TGTGCCAGCATCACGGACAGGGGGAACACTGAAGCTTTCTTT | CASITDRGNTEAFF
- | TRBJ2-7 | - | TRBV9 | TGTGCCAGCAGCGTAGCTAGCTCTGGGGGGTTCTACGAGCAGTACTTC | CASSVASSGGFYEQYF
once | TRBJ1-1 | - | TRBV9 | TGTGCCAGCAGCGTAGTGAGGGAGAAGGCTTTCTTT | CASSVVREKAFF
- | TRBJ2-6 | TRBD1 | TRBV19 | TGTGCCAGTGGGGACAGCTTCTCTGGGGCCAACGTCCTGACTTTC | CASGDSFSGANVLTF
- | TRBJ1-2 | TRBD1 | TRBV4-1 | TGCGCCAGCAGCCTCCCGGGACAGACGGTTGGCTACACCTTC | CASSLPGQTVGYTF
once | TRBJ2-7 | TRBD1 | TRBV15 | TGTGCCACCAGCAGAGCAGGGGGCTTTTCCTACGAGCAGTACTTC | CATSRAGGFSYEQYF
- | TRBJ2-5 | - | TRBV5-1 | TGCGCCAGCAGCTTGGACCCCGGGGTGGAGGAGACCCAGTACTTC | CASSLDPGVEETQYF
- | TRBJ2-3 | - | TRBV7-9 | TGTGCCAGCAGCCGCTGGGAGGGGGCAGATACGCAGTATTTT | CASSRWEGADTQYF
- | TRBJ1-2 | - | TRBV4-3 | TGCGCCAGCAGCCAGAGCCTTAATCTAAGGGGTAACTATGGCTACACCTTC | CASSQSLNLRGNYGYTF
- | TRBJ2-7 | TRBD2 | TRBV19 | TGTGCCAGTAGCCCTAGCGGGGGGGCCAACGAGCAGTACTTC | CASSPSGGANEQYF
- | TRBJ1-1 | - | TRBV7-9 | TGTGCCAGCAGCTTGTATAGGACTCAGATGAACACTGAAGCTTTCTTT | CASSLYRTQMNTEAFF
- | TRBJ1-1 | TRBD1 | TRBV27 | TGTGCCAGCAGTCCACGGACAGGGGGACTGGGGGTGAACACTGAAGCTTTCTTT | CASSPRTGGLGVNTEAFF
few | TRBJ1-1 | - | TRBV6-1 | TGTGCCAGCAGTGAACTAATGAACACTGAAGCTTTCTTT | CASSELMNTEAFF
- | TRBJ1-4 | - | TRBV5-1 | TGCGCCAGCAGCTTCGGACTGCAAGTGGGTGAAAAACTGTTTTTT | CASSFGLQVGEKLFF
- | TRBJ2-7 | TRBD2 | TRBV5-5 | TGTGCCAGCAGCTTGACTGGGACTATTACCTACGAGCAGTACTTC | CASSLTGTITYEQYF
- | TRBJ1-2 | - | TRBV13 | TGTGCCAGCAGCCGGGGTGGTCAGGGGTATGGCTACACCTTC | CASSRGGQGYGYTF
- | TRBJ1-2 | - | TRBV27 | TGTGCCAGCTCGGTTCGCTTCTATGGCTACACCTTC | CASSVRFYGYTF
- | TRBJ2-7 | - | TRBV18 | TGTGCCAGCTCACCAGGAGGCAGCTTCTACGAGCAGTACTTC | CASSPGGSFYEQYF
- | TRBJ2-7 | TRBD1 | TRBV27 | TGTGCCACCCGACGGACACTACAGGGGGCCCCCTACGAGCAGTACTTC | CATRRTLQGAPYEQYF
- | TRBJ1-5 | - | TRBV27 | TGTACCAGCACATTCCCCCGACAGTATGATCAGCCCCAGCATTTT | CTSTFPRQYDQPQHF
- | TRBJ2-2 | TRBD2 | TRBV4-2 | TGTGCCAGCAGCCAACCCCTAGCGGGGGGGACCGGGGAGCTGTTTTTT | CASSQPLAGGTGELFF
- | TRBJ2-5 | TRBD1 | TRBV5-5 | TGTGCCAGCAGGAACCCGGGACAGGGGGCTGTCGAGACCCAGTACTTC | CASRNPGQGAVETQYF
- | TRBJ2-6 | - | TRBV7-2 | TGTGCCAGCACCATAGAAGGGGCAGGGGCGATCTCTGGGGCCAACGTCCTGACTTTC | CASTIEGAGAISGANVLTF
- | TRBJ2-5 | - | TRBV6-1 | TGTGCCAGCAGTCGGCAGGATTTTAGAGAGACCCAGTACTTC | CASSRQDFRETQYF
- | TRBJ1-2 | - | TRBV21-1 | TGTGCCATCAGATGGACAGGGGGTGGCTACACCTTC | CAIRWTGGGYTF
- | TRBJ1-1 | TRBD1 | TRBV18 | TGTGCCAGCTCACCGTCGGGACAGCTGAAGGGTGAAGCTTTCTTT | CASSPSGQLKGEAFF
- | TRBJ2-3 | TRBD2 | TRBV5-1 | TGCGCCAGCAGCTTGGCTAGCGGGGGGGCGTTAGATACGCAGTATTTT | CASSLASGGALDTQYF
- | TRBJ1-5 | TRBD1 | TRBV10-3 | TGTGCCTCGACGGACAGGGGACAGCCCCAGCATTTT | CASTDRGQPQHF
- | TRBJ2-5 | - | TRBV5-4 | TGTGCCAGCAGCTCGTCGCAGGGGATAGAAGAGACCCAGTACTTC | CASSSSQGIEETQYF
- | TRBJ2-7 | TRBD1 | TRBV27 | TGTGCCAGCAGTCGAGCCGGGACAGGGCGCTACGAGCAGTACTTC | CASSRAGTGRYEQYF
- | TRBJ2-7 | TRBD1 | TRBV5-6 | TGTGCCAGCAGCTCGGGGACAGGGAGGGCCCACGAGCAGTACTTC | CASSSGTGRAHEQYF
- | TRBJ2-3 | TRBD2 | TRBV5-1 | TGCGCCAGCAGCTTGACCAGGACTAGCGACTCAGATACGCAGTATTTT | CASSLTRTSDSDTQYF